A single sample gave rise to the 27 T cell receptor beta chains below, sequenced in a study of blood T cells in healthy people across ages. Primers used in a second PCR of about 7 to 12 cycles were a sample-barcoded 5' primer and a J-beta primer mix. TCRdb reanalysed the 5' RACE reads using MiXCR and keeps one entry per CDR3 protein. This sample has approximately 800,000 distinct CDR3 sequences, with roughly 26% found just once. The same data also went into a second study, on T cells of mothers and their children.

Sequences were obtained from blood. All receptors derive from a boy aged 10-17 years in good health.

The genes are TRBV3-1 and TRBJ2-3; 10 nucleotides match TRBD1. Matching the DNA end better, TRBJ1-5 makes the J call doubtful. Germline V gene data show CDR1 as LGHDT and CDR2 as YNNKEL (reference sequence). This CDR3 has 18 amino acids. The CDR3 nucleotides are TGTGCCAGCAGCCAATATTCGTACCGGGACAGGGGAGGTGATACGCAGCATTTT. This gives the protein CASSQYSYRDRGGDTQHF.

In this sample, this clonotype turned up a few times. The chain is built from TRBV11-2 and TRBJ1-2; TRBD1 is a possible D gene (6 bases). Germline CDR1 SGHAT, CDR2 FQNNGV. V shed 5 bases and J shed 5 bases, with 12 bases lying between them. The length of the CDR3 is 13 residues. In DNA, the CDR3 is TGTGCCAGCAGCCCTCAGGGGAGGTATGGCTACACCTTC. Translation: CASSPQGRYGYTF.

The gene calls are TRBV30 and TRBJ2-7; TRBD1 matches 7 bases. The germline V gene encodes CDR1 GTSNPN and CDR2 SVGIG (reference sequence). This CDR3 spans 13 amino acids. J was trimmed by 2 bases and V by 3 bases; bases with no gene match: 4. This CDR3 reads CAWRIGGTYEQYF. The CDR3 DNA is TGTGCCTGGAGGATAGGGGGCACCTACGAGCAGTACTTC.

CDR3: CASSPLYGETQYF. The CDR3 nucleotides are TGTGCCAGCAGCCCCCTGTATGGGGAGACCCAGTACTTC. The V and J genes are TRBV9 and TRBJ2-5; unclear D gene. This CDR3 spans 13 amino acids. Trimming took 4 bases from V and 5 from J, leaving 12 bases between them. CDR1 and CDR2 from the germline V gene are SGDLS and YYNGEE.

The rearrangement uses TRBV12-3 or TRBV12-4 and TRBJ1-5; 9 bases fit TRBD1. The CDR3 runs 15 residues. V lost 10 bases and J lost 0; bases outside the gene matches: 7. Here the CDR3 reads CAITTGQGSNQPQHF. CDR3 sequence (DNA): TGTGCCATCACCACGGGACAGGGTAGCAATCAGCCCCAGCATTTT.

In its sample, this clonotype was seen a few times. The rearrangement links TRBV9 to TRBJ1-3; tentative D call: TRBD1 (5 bases). Between the trimmed V and J ends, which lost 5 bases and 8 bases, there was a span of 14 bases. The germline V gene has CDR1 SGDLS and CDR2 YYNGEE. The CDR3 covers 13 residues. Written as DNA, the CDR3 is TGTGCCAGCAGATCCGGGACGGCGGACACCATATATTTT. Its translation is CASRSGTADTIYF.

The V gene is TRBV7-9, the J gene TRBJ2-4; no clear D. CDR3 length equals 15 residues. Germline values: CDR1 SEHNR, CDR2 FQNEAQ (reference sequence). The V and J ends lost 5 bases and 3 bases respectively, with 14 bases between them. The CDR3 DNA follows: TGTGCCAGCAGCCCTGGCGATGGAGACAAAAACATTCAGTACTTC. It specifies CASSPGDGDKNIQYF.

The chain carries TRBV2 and TRBJ1-5; TRBD1 might be the D (6 bases). This CDR3 comprises 12 residues. V was pared by 11 bases and J by 3 bases, with 11 bases between. Per germline, CDR1 SNHLY and CDR2 FYNNEI. The CDR3 reads CASGTNNQPQHF. The DNA for the CDR3 is TGTGCCTCCGGGACAAACAATCAGCCCCAGCATTTT.

This chain links TRBV18 with TRBJ1-4, with TRBD1 matching over 9 bases. The CDR3 totals 20 residues. Trimming at V came to 4 bases and at J to 0 bases, leaving 15 bases not matched to a gene. Germline loops: CDR1 KGHSH, CDR2 LQKENI. The CDR3 DNA sequence: TGTGCCAGCTCACGTACCCTATTGGACAGGGGACTGTCAACTAATGAAAAACTGTTTTTT. It encodes CASSRTLLDRGLSTNEKLFF.

V gene TRBV20-1 combines with J gene TRBJ2-4; 12 bases are a match to TRBD2. The CDR3 is 15 amino acids. CDR1 and CDR2 (germline): DFQATT, SNEGSKA (reference sequence). Trimming at V came to 6 bases and at J to 3 bases, leaving 6 bases not matched to a gene. Here the CDR3 reads CSALAGGSGKNIQYF. The CDR3 DNA reads as TGCAGTGCCCTAGCGGGAGGGTCCGGCAAAAACATTCAGTACTTC.

This rearrangement joins TRBV5-1 to TRBJ2-6; possibly TRBD1 for D (6 bases). CDR3 length: 16 amino acids. CDR1 and CDR2 from the germline V gene are SGHRS and YFSETQ. Trimming left V 0 bases short and J 4 bases short, with 11 bases between. CDR3 region: CASSLAGTTGANVLTF. The CDR3 DNA reads as TGCGCCAGCAGCTTGGCCGGGACAACCGGGGCCAACGTCCTGACTTTC.

The chain uses TRBV5-1 and TRBJ1-6; TRBD1 matches at 8 bases. This CDR3 has 15 residues. The germline V gene encodes CDR1 SGHRS and CDR2 YFSETQ. V lost 3 bases, J lost 8 bases, and 7 bases stayed unmatched. The CDR3: CASSSRTGSHSPLHF. The CDR3 DNA is TGCGCCAGCAGCTCCAGGACAGGGTCTCATTCACCCCTCCACTTT.

This clonotype occurred once. The chain has TRBV2 and TRBJ2-1; 7 bases line up with TRBD2. Germline lookup yields CDR1 SNHLY and CDR2 FYNNEI. J lost 9 bases, V lost 6 bases, and 11 bases had no gene match. CDR3 size: 14 residues. In DNA, the CDR3 is TGTGCCAGCAGCCCAACCGGGACTACATTTGAGCAGTTCTTC. Translated: CASSPTGTTFEQFF.

This clonotype appeared a few times. The rearrangement joins TRBV12-3 or TRBV12-4 to TRBJ2-5; D tentatively reads TRBD1 or TRBD2 (5 bases each). The J call could be wrong; TRBJ2-7 is a better fit for the DNA end. The CDR3 extends over 14 amino acids. CDR3 sequence reads: CASSFLGPNYEQYF. CDR3 DNA: TGTGCCAGCAGTTTTTTGGGACCCAATTACGAGCAGTACTTC.

V usage is TRBV12-3 or TRBV12-4 and J usage is TRBJ1-1; TRBD1 might be the D (5 bases). The ends were cut back, 6 bases at V and 0 bases at J, with 17 bases in the middle. The CDR3 spans 16 residues. The CDR3 DNA reads TGTGCCAGCAGGGTTTGGGGGGGAGCTGTGAACACTGAAGCTTTCTTT. This sequence encodes CASRVWGGAVNTEAFF.

This chain links TRBV5-1 with TRBJ2-1; 9 bases are shared with TRBD1. Germline V gives CDR1 SGHRS, CDR2 YFSETQ. Trimming at V came to 0 bases and at J to 4 bases, leaving 8 bases not matched to a gene. This CDR3 spans 17 amino acids. CDR3 nucleotide sequence: TGCGCCAGCAGCTTGGTTCTTTCCGGGACAGGGTACAATGAGCAGTTCTTC. It encodes CASSLVLSGTGYNEQFF.

The CDR3 loop is CAISEGSGEQYF. The CDR3 nucleotides read TGTGCCATCAGCGAAGGTTCGGGAGAGCAGTACTTC. V gene TRBV10-3 combines with J gene TRBJ2-7, with a weak D call TRBD2 (5 bases). V was clipped by 6 bases and J by 7 bases, with 13 bases between them. Germline V gene sequence: CDR1 ENHRY, CDR2 SYGVKD. The CDR3 totals 12 residues.

At least ten counts were recorded for this clonotype. The chain employs TRBV30 and TRBJ2-5; the D gene is possibly TRBD2 (6 bases). This CDR3 region has 14 residues. Germline CDR1 GTSNPN, CDR2 SVGIG (reference sequence). V lost 5 bases and J lost 5, with 18 bases in between. CDR3 amino acids: CAWQPGLRSETQYF. The DNA of the CDR3 is TGTGCCTGGCAACCGGGACTCCGCTCGGAGACCCAGTACTTC.

This clonotype was found many times. This sequence joins TRBV12-3 or TRBV12-4 and TRBJ2-1, with D possibly being TRBD2 (6 bases). V shed 3 bases and J shed 5 bases, with 17 bases lying between them. This CDR3 is built from 16 residues. CDR3 nucleotide sequence: TGTGCCAGCAGTTTGGGGCGCGGGGAGAGCCACAATGAGCAGTTCTTC. As protein: CASSLGRGESHNEQFF.

The V call is TRBV12-3 or TRBV12-4, the J call TRBJ1-1; no reliable D call. This CDR3 has 10 residues. With 8 bases removed from V and 4 bases from J, the gap between germline ends came to 5 bases. The CDR3 nucleotides are TGTGCCAGCCCAGGCACTGAAGCTTTCTTT. Amino acid sequence: CASPGTEAFF.

This clonotype was picked up many times. The chain links TRBV11-2 to TRBJ2-7; D not certain. The CDR3 loop spans 14 amino acids. Deletions cut 3 bases from V and 2 bases from J, with 11 bases between. Germline V CDR1 and CDR2: SGHAT, FQNNGV. In DNA, the CDR3 is TGTGCCAGCAGCTTTGCCAGAACCACCTACGAGCAGTACTTC. Translating gives CASSFARTTYEQYF.

A few counts support this clonotype. The rearrangement links TRBV5-1 to TRBJ2-2, with no clear D. V lost 1 base to trimming and J lost 6 bases, with 13 bases between them. CDR3 length: 15 amino acids. Germline V gene data show CDR1 as SGHRS and CDR2 as YFSETQ. Here the CDR3 reads CASSLSGEPAGELFF. The CDR3 DNA reads TGCGCCAGCAGCTTGTCCGGAGAGCCGGCCGGGGAGCTGTTTTTT.

The V and J genes are TRBV7-6 and TRBJ1-1, with D unclear. The V gene lost 4 bases and the J gene lost 1 base, with 16 bases spanning the gap. Germline V gene lookup returns CDR1 SGHVS and CDR2 FNYEAQ. This CDR3 comprises 16 residues. The CDR3 loop reads CASSSPSGGRNTEAFF. The CDR3, as DNA: TGTGCCAGCAGCTCCCCTTCGGGAGGGAGGAACACTGAAGCTTTCTTT. Combining the CDR3 with reference TRBV7-6 and TRBJ1-1 gives the whole variable domain GAGVSQSPRYKVTKRGQDVALRCDPISGHVSLYWYRQALGQGPEFLTYFNYEAQQDKSGLPNDRFSAERPEGSISTLTIQRTEQRDSAMYRCASSSPSGGRNTEAFFGQGTRLTVV.

The chain carries TRBV29-1 and TRBJ1-2; a possible D gene is TRBD1 (5 bases). Germline lookup yields CDR1 SQVTM and CDR2 ANQGSEA. V lost 1 base to trimming and J lost 4 bases, with 7 bases between them. The CDR3 runs 12 residues. In nucleotides, the CDR3 is TGCAGCGTTGAAGCGACAGCCTATGGCTACACCTTC. Protein product: CSVEATAYGYTF.

The chain employs TRBV20-1 and TRBJ2-4; tentatively, D is TRBD2 (6 bases). V gave up 3 bases and J gave up 0 bases, with 12 bases separating them. This CDR3 has 15 amino acids. Germline V lookup: CDR1 DFQATT, CDR2 SNEGSKA (reference sequence). CDR3 region: CSARTTGLAKNIQYF. The CDR3 DNA is TGCAGTGCTAGGACTACGGGACTAGCCAAAAACATTCAGTACTTC.

V usage is TRBV20-1 and J usage is TRBJ2-5; D is ambiguous. Germline loops: CDR1 DFQATT, CDR2 SNEGSKA (reference sequence). V lost 1 base and J 1 base, leaving 7 bases between the germline ends. The CDR3 has 13 amino acids. The CDR3 here is CSARAGPQETQYF. The CDR3 DNA sequence: TGCAGTGCTAGAGCCGGGCCCCAAGAGACCCAGTACTTC.

This clonotype has more than one count but fewer than ten. The genes are TRBV29-1 and TRBJ2-7, with a tentative D call TRBD1 (5 bases). The J call may be in error: the DNA end matches TRBJ2-5 better. CDR3 size: 12 residues. Looked up from germline, CDR1 is SQVTM and CDR2 is ANQGSEA. This CDR3 is CSAARAQETQYF. The CDR3 DNA is TGCAGCGCCGCCAGGGCACAAGAGACCCAGTACTTC.